Presented here are 27 T cell receptor beta chains from one specimen sequenced in a study of cytomegalovirus exposure and HLA in healthy donors. Both 60 Vbeta primers and 13 Jbeta primers went into the PCR. TCRdb keeps only in-frame clones here, not all; method: immunoSEQ multiplex PCR. The sample yields roughly 150,000 clones, about 72% seen once. The sample comprised PBMCs. The receptors derive from a man aged 35-49 years in good health and CMV-seronegative.

Concerning this clone: The sample holds other DNA sequences that translate to the same CDR3. This chain joins TRBV30 and TRBJ2-7, with a tentative D call TRBD2 (6 bases). Trimming took 0 bases from V and 2 from J, leaving 11 bases between them. CDR1 is GTSNPN and CDR2 is SVGIG in the germline V gene (reference sequence). The CDR3 is 14 amino acids. The CDR3 region is CAWSVFGGAYEQYF. For the CDR3, the DNA is TGTGCCTGGAGTGTCTTCGGCGGGGCCTACGAGCAGTACTTC.

Points on this clone: The same CDR3 also results from other DNA sequences found in this sample. V is TRBV4-1 and J is TRBJ2-7; maybe TRBD2 (5 bases). Trimming shortened V by 2 bases and J by 4 bases, and 15 bases separated the two germline ends. There are 15 residues in the CDR3. Germline V CDR1 and CDR2: MGHRA, YSYEKL. CDR3 amino acids: CASSQNRDRIYEQYF. The CDR3, as DNA: TGCGCCAGCAGCCAAAACCGGGATAGGATTTACGAGCAGTACTTC.

This rearrangement joins TRBV27 to TRBJ1-2, with 9 bases matching TRBD1. V gave up 5 bases and J gave up 4 bases; unmatched junction bases: 8. The CDR3 sequence is 15 residues long. Germline CDR1 MNHEY, CDR2 SMNVEV (reference sequence). The CDR3, as DNA: TGTGCCAGCAGTAACGACAGGGGGGAAGTCTATGGCTACACCTTC. This sequence encodes CASSNDRGEVYGYTF.

The V call is TRBV6-4, the J call TRBJ1-1, with TRBD1 matching 7 bases. The germline V gene encodes CDR1 MRHNA and CDR2 SNTAGT. The CDR3 loop spans 20 amino acids. V was pared by 5 bases and J by 3 bases, with 24 bases of the junction left unmatched. The CDR3 sequence: CASSTYGRRGGGAKYTEAFF. CDR3 nucleotide sequence: TGTGCCAGCAGTACGTACGGTCGGCGCGGAGGGGGCGCGAAATACACTGAAGCTTTCTTT.

This clone was counted once. The chain is built from TRBV2 and TRBJ1-1; 10 bases are a match to TRBD1. Trimming took 7 bases from V and 5 from J; bases not matched to a gene: 7. Germline CDR1 SNHLY, CDR2 FYNNEI. The CDR3 length is 14 residues. As DNA, the CDR3 is TGTGCCAGCAATCCCGGGGACAGGGGAACTGAAGCTTTCTTT. Its protein is CASNPGDRGTEAFF.

The V call is TRBV10-3, the J call TRBJ1-4, with a weak D call TRBD1 (5 bases). Germline V gives CDR1 ENHRY, CDR2 SYGVKD. The ends were cut back, 3 bases at V and 4 bases at J, with 9 bases in the middle. This CDR3 region has 14 residues. The CDR3 nucleotides are TGTGCCATCAGTGAAGGGGTAGATAATGAAAAACTGTTTTTT. Its translation is CAISEGVDNEKLFF.

This clone was seen more than once but under ten times. The V gene is TRBV6-1, the J gene TRBJ2-7; D unclear. The V gene's germline CDR1 is MNHNS and CDR2 SASEGT. This CDR3 is 12 amino acids long. V lost 8 bases, J lost 4 bases, and 12 bases lay in between. CDR3 protein: CASEVRAYEQYF. CDR3 sequence (DNA): TGTGCCAGCGAAGTAAGAGCTTACGAGCAGTACTTC.

This chain links TRBV20-1 with TRBJ1-1; D is unresolved. CDR3 length: 11 residues. Trimming removed 5 bases from V and 10 bases from J, with 14 bases in between. CDR1 is DFQATT, CDR2 SNEGSKA, per germline (reference sequence). The CDR3 DNA sequence: TGCAGTGCTCCGCTCCCCTCGGGAGCTTTCTTT. Protein sequence: CSAPLPSGAFF.

This clone has just a few counts. This sequence joins TRBV20-1 and TRBJ2-7, with D maybe TRBD2 (5 bases). This CDR3 is built from 11 residues. Germline V lookup: CDR1 DFQATT, CDR2 SNEGSKA (reference sequence). The CDR3 here is CSGDPIYEQYF. The DNA for the CDR3 is TGCAGCGGGGATCCTATCTACGAGCAGTACTTC.

J is TRBJ1-5 and V is TRBV6-5; 7 positions agree with TRBD1. The CDR3 sequence is 14 residues long. CDR1 is MNHEY, CDR2 SVGAGI, per germline. Trimming took 10 bases from V and 2 from J; bases not matched to a gene: 8. This CDR3 reads CATQTGFGNQPQHF. In nucleotides, the CDR3 is TGTGCCACCCAGACAGGGTTTGGCAATCAGCCCCAGCATTTT.

This chain links TRBV18 with TRBJ2-3; 11 bases fit TRBD2. J gave up 5 bases and V 3 bases, and 7 bases lay outside the gene matches. This CDR3 spans 16 amino acids. Germline CDR1 and CDR2: KGHSH and LQKENI. The CDR3 DNA follows: TGTGCCAGCTCACCCACCGGGCTAGCGGGGGGAGATACGCAGTATTTT. Its translation is CASSPTGLAGGDTQYF.

The sample holds a few counts of this clone. The V call is TRBV5-4, the J call TRBJ1-2; TRBD1 matches 9 bases. Germline trimming cut 3 bases from V and 3 bases from J; bases unmatched to any gene: 3. Per germline, CDR1 SGHNT and CDR2 YYREEE (reference sequence). The CDR3 runs to 14 residues. The DNA of the CDR3 is TGTGCCAGCAGCTCGGGACAGGGACACTATGGCTACACCTTC. This encodes CASSSGQGHYGYTF.

This clone was picked up one time. This sequence joins TRBV10-1 and TRBJ2-1; 10 bases fit TRBD2. Germline CDR1 and CDR2: WNHNN and SYGVQD (reference sequence). CDR3 size: 14 residues. V lost 4 bases and J lost 9; bases outside the gene matches: 6. The CDR3 loop reads CASSALAGVSEQFF. The DNA for the CDR3 is TGCGCCAGCAGTGCGCTAGCGGGAGTCAGTGAGCAGTTCTTC.

The chain combines TRBV6-1 with TRBJ1-3, with D maybe TRBD1 (5 bases). The CDR3 totals 17 residues. CDR1 MNHNS and CDR2 SASEGT come from the germline V gene. Trimming shortened V by 3 bases and J by 1 base, and 16 bases separated the two germline ends. The CDR3 loop is CASSEGGPGGSGNTIYF. DNA of the CDR3: TGTGCCAGCAGTGAGGGGGGTCCAGGTGGATCTGGAAACACCATATATTTT.

The rearrangement uses TRBV7-6 and TRBJ2-2; D is possibly TRBD2 (5 bases). This CDR3 has 14 amino acids. With 3 bases removed from V and 7 bases from J, the gap between germline ends came to 12 bases. CDR1 and CDR2 from the germline V gene are SGHVS and FNYEAQ. In DNA form, the CDR3 reads TGTGCCAGCAGCTTTCAAACGGGATTCGGGGAGCTGTTTTTT. Translating gives CASSFQTGFGELFF.

J is TRBJ1-2 and V is TRBV5-1; possibly TRBD1 for D (5 bases). The CDR3 has 15 residues. Per germline, CDR1 SGHRS and CDR2 YFSETQ. The V end lost 4 bases, the J end lost 2 bases, and 15 bases lay between the germline ends. DNA of the CDR3: TGCGCCAGCAGCCCGGTCGGGGGGGGAAACTATGGCTACACCTTC. Amino acid sequence: CASSPVGGGNYGYTF.

This clone was seen a few times. The chain recombines TRBV5-1 with TRBJ2-1, with TRBD1 matching over 11 bases. The CDR3 has 15 residues. V was clipped by 0 bases and J by 7 bases; unmatched bases: 3. Germline assignment: CDR1 SGHRS and CDR2 YFSETQ. CDR3 sequence reads: CASSLAGTGGNEQFF. DNA of the CDR3: TGCGCCAGCAGCTTGGCCGGGACAGGGGGGAATGAGCAGTTCTTC.

This sequence joins TRBV2 and TRBJ2-7; D is ambiguous. Trimming pared 6 bases from V and 2 bases from J, leaving 20 bases between. The CDR3 consists of 16 residues. Per germline, CDR1 SNHLY and CDR2 FYNNEI. This chain's CDR3 is CASSAPPREVTYEQYF. DNA of the CDR3: TGTGCCAGCAGCGCCCCCCCTCGTGAGGTGACCTACGAGCAGTACTTC.

The gene calls are TRBV5-1 and TRBJ2-2; D unclear. CDR3 length: 12 amino acids. The V gene's germline CDR1 is SGHRS and CDR2 YFSETQ. V shed 4 bases and J shed 7 bases, with 8 bases lying between them. CDR3 amino acids: CASSLGSGELFF. The CDR3 DNA follows: TGCGCCAGCAGCCTTGGTAGCGGGGAGCTGTTTTTT.

The chain uses TRBV2 and TRBJ2-5; 11 positions match TRBD2. Per germline, CDR1 SNHLY and CDR2 FYNNEI. This CDR3 has 16 residues. V lost 0 bases and J lost 3; bases outside the gene matches: 3. Here the CDR3 DNA reads TGTGCCAGCAGTGAAGCACTAGCGGGGGCCAAAGAGACCCAGTACTTC. Its translation is CASSEALAGAKETQYF.

This rearrangement joins TRBV7-9 to TRBJ2-5, with D uncertain. The CDR3 totals 15 residues. Looked up from germline, CDR1 is SEHNR and CDR2 is FQNEAQ (reference sequence). The germline V and J ends were trimmed by 0 bases and 2 bases, with 10 bases remaining between them. CDR3 sequence: CASSLASARQETQYF. The CDR3 coding sequence is TGTGCCAGCAGCTTAGCGAGTGCCCGGCAAGAGACCCAGTACTTC.

The chain combines TRBV5-6 with TRBJ2-7, with 7 positions matching TRBD2. The germline V gene has CDR1 SGHDT and CDR2 YYEEEE. The CDR3 is 18 residues long. Trimming at V came to 4 bases and at J to 2 bases, leaving 18 bases not matched to a gene. The CDR3 region is CASSKGGGGALTPYEQYF. In DNA form, the CDR3 reads TGTGCCAGCAGCAAAGGTGGCGGGGGTGCCCTAACCCCCTACGAGCAGTACTTC.

This clone was counted between two and nine times. The chain couples TRBV5-1 to TRBJ1-1, with no clear D. The V gene's germline CDR1 is SGHRS and CDR2 YFSETQ. The germline V and J ends were trimmed by 1 base and 1 base, with 8 bases remaining between them. CDR3 length: 14 amino acids. The CDR3 DNA reads as TGCGCCAGCAGCTTGACAGACCCGAACACTGAAGCTTTCTTT. Translation gives CASSLTDPNTEAFF.

The J gene is TRBJ1-3, the V gene TRBV10-3, with D maybe TRBD1 (5 bases). The germline V and J ends were trimmed by 3 bases and 9 bases, with 12 bases remaining between them. Per germline, CDR1 ENHRY and CDR2 SYGVKD. This CDR3 comprises 13 residues. CDR3 DNA: TGTGCCATCAGTGACCCGACGGGGGGCACCATATATTTT. Translating gives CAISDPTGGTIYF.

This chain joins TRBV5-8 and TRBJ2-3; 10 nucleotides line up with TRBD2. The CDR3 length is 15 residues. V lost 2 bases and J lost 4; bases outside the gene matches: 4. The germline gives CDR1 SGHTS, CDR2 YDEGEE. The CDR3 is CASSFRTSGPDTQYF. CDR3 DNA sequence: TGTGCCAGCAGCTTCCGGACTAGCGGCCCAGATACGCAGTATTTT.

For the CDR3, the DNA is TGCGCCAGCAGCCCGCAACTAGCGGGAGGTTCCTACAATGAGCAGTTCTTC. Translation: CASSPQLAGGSYNEQFF. The V gene is TRBV4-1, the J gene TRBJ2-1, with 12 bases fitting TRBD2. The CDR3 totals 17 residues. Trimming at V came to 4 bases and at J to 1 base, leaving 5 bases not matched to a gene. From germline, CDR1 is MGHRA and CDR2 YSYEKL.

This clone was observed a handful of times. In DNA form, the CDR3 reads TGTGCCAGCAGTTACTCGGGCAGTGCTGCCACTGAAGCTTTCTTT. It specifies CASSYSGSAATEAFF. V is TRBV6-5 and J is TRBJ1-1; D ambiguous. Germline lookup yields CDR1 MNHEY and CDR2 SVGAGI. V lost 0 bases to trimming and J lost 4 bases, with 12 bases between them. This CDR3 comprises 15 residues.